This record concerns one T cell receptor beta chain sequence. Antigen: not known. Profiled with immunoSEQ multiplex PCR; TCRdb holds only in-frame clones, not every one. This sample has 150,000 or so clones, with approximately 90% found just once. The sample originates from a study of T cell responses to AZD1222 COVID-19 vaccine. Trimming removed 2 bases at V and 5 bases at J, with 7 bases between. The CDR3 is made up of 13 amino acids. General study findings and limits: Only a handful of individuals given AZD1222 were seropositive at baseline. The reported proportion of spike-specific TCRs targeting unmutated variant regions was nearly half.

This sequence was found in an adult in good health. The sequencing used peripheral blood, collected on day 0 of AZD1222 vaccination. The chain couples TRBV12-3 or TRBV12-4 to TRBJ1-5; no firm D call. The CDR3 DNA reads TGTGCCAGCAGTTTATATCGAGATCAGCCCCAGCATTTT. Protein product: CASSLYRDQPQHF.